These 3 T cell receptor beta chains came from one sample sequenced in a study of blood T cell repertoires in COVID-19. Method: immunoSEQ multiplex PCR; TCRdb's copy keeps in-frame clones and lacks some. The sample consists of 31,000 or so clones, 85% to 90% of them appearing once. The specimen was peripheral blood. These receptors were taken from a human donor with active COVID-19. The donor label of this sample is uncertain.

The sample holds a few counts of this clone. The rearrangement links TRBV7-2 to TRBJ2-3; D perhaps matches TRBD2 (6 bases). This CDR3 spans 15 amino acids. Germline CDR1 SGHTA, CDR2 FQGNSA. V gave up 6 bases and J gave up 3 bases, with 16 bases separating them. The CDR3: CASSRGVAYTDTQYF. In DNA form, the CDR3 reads TGTGCCAGCAGTCGCGGGGTTGCCTATACAGATACGCAGTATTTT.

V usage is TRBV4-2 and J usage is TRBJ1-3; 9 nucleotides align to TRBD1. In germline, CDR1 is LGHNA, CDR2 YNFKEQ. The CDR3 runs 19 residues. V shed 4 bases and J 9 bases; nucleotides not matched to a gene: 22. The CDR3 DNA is TGTGCCAGCAGCCGAACCGGGACAGGGATTAACGGCGGCGGCGGCACCATATATTTT. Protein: CASSRTGTGINGGGGTIYF.

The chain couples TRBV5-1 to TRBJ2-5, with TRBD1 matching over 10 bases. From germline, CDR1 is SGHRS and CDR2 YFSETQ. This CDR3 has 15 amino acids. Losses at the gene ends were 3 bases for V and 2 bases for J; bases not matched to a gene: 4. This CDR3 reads CASSSRDRGQETQYF. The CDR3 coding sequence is TGCGCCAGCAGCTCCCGGGACAGGGGTCAAGAGACCCAGTACTTC.